The 27 T cell receptor beta chains below were found in one sample sequenced in a study of OX40 agonist ivuxolimab in advanced cancers. The assay was immunoSEQ multiplex PCR, and TCRdb's table has in-frame clones only and misses some. The sample consists of around 62,000 clones, about 88% of them appearing once. The starting material was CD4+ or CD8+ T cells sorted from blood, obtained in a trial of the OX40 agonist ivuxolimab. These receptors came from an adult with an advanced solid tumor such as melanoma, head and neck, liver or kidney cancer.

The J gene is TRBJ2-3, the V gene TRBV5-6, with 7 bases matching TRBD2. The germline V gene has CDR1 SGHDT and CDR2 YYEEEE. This CDR3 comprises 14 residues. V shed 5 bases and J 4 bases; nucleotides not matched to a gene: 7. CDR3 residues: CASRPLAAPDTQYF. The CDR3 DNA reads as TGTGCCAGCAGGCCCCTAGCGGCTCCAGATACGCAGTATTTT.

The rearrangement links TRBV27 to TRBJ2-1; 7 bases are a match to TRBD2. This CDR3 comprises 13 residues. Losses at the gene ends were 6 bases for V and 9 bases for J; bases not matched to a gene: 8. Germline CDR1 reads MNHEY; CDR2 reads SMNVEV (reference sequence). The CDR3 loop reads CASSSGGGVEQFF. CDR3 nucleotide sequence: TGTGCCAGCAGCTCGGGGGGAGGAGTTGAGCAGTTCTTC.

The CDR3 loop is CASSGNIRDRDLIAAAEKQFF. CDR3 sequence (DNA): TGCGCCAGCAGCGGTAACATCCGGGACAGGGACCTAATAGCGGCCGCGGAGAAGCAGTTCTTC. V gene TRBV5-1 combines with J gene TRBJ2-1, with 9 bases aligning to TRBD1. The CDR3 is 21 amino acids. Germline values: CDR1 SGHRS, CDR2 YFSETQ. V shed 4 bases, J shed 11 bases, and the junction held 31 bases outside the gene matches.

This clone was recorded once. The chain couples TRBV25-1 to TRBJ2-2; D is undetermined. Germline V gene data show CDR1 as MGHDK and CDR2 as SYGVNS. CDR3 length: 16 amino acids. The V and J ends lost 0 bases and 0 bases respectively, with 8 bases between them. The DNA for the CDR3 is TGTGCCAGCAGTGAATATCCGGGCACGAACACCGGGGAGCTGTTTTTT. As protein: CASSEYPGTNTGELFF.

V usage is TRBV7-6 and J usage is TRBJ2-1; 7 bases fit TRBD2. From germline, CDR1 is SGHVS and CDR2 FNYEAQ. J gave up 4 bases and V 5 bases, and 11 bases lay outside the gene matches. The CDR3 has 16 amino acids. CDR3 nucleotide sequence: TGTGCCAGCAGCCCCCTGGCGGGAGTGGGATACAATGAGCAGTTCTTC. This encodes CASSPLAGVGYNEQFF.

This clone was seen just once. The chain recombines TRBV29-1 with TRBJ2-5; no firm D call. CDR1 SQVTM and CDR2 ANQGSEA come from the germline V gene. There are 13 residues in the CDR3. Deletions cut 1 base from V and 5 bases from J, with 11 bases between. In DNA, the CDR3 is TGCAGCGTTGAAGGCAGGCTCTCGGAGACCCAGTACTTC. It translates to CSVEGRLSETQYF.

This chain uses TRBV7-9 with TRBJ1-1, with no clear D. The CDR3 is 16 amino acids. Germline CDR1 reads SEHNR; CDR2 reads FQNEAQ (reference sequence). The V gene lost 5 bases and the J gene lost 0 bases, with 16 bases spanning the gap. The chain's CDR3 is CASSPTVGSLNTEAFF. CDR3 DNA sequence: TGTGCCAGCAGCCCTACCGTGGGGTCCTTGAACACTGAAGCTTTCTTT.

CDR3 sequence: CASRPGQGVPTNEKLFF. The CDR3 DNA sequence: TGTGCCAGTAGGCCAGGACAGGGGGTGCCAACTAATGAAAAACTGTTTTTT. This chain uses TRBV19 with TRBJ1-4; the match to TRBD1 covers 10 bases. Germline assignment: CDR1 LNHDA and CDR2 SQIVND (reference sequence). The CDR3 spans 17 residues. The V gene end was trimmed by 6 bases and the J gene end by 0 bases; junction bases not matched to a gene: 7.

The chain combines TRBV28 with TRBJ1-2; D uncertain. This CDR3 spans 12 amino acids. V lost 3 bases and J 5 bases, leaving 7 bases between the germline ends. CDR1 is MDHEN and CDR2 is SYDVKM in the germline V gene. The CDR3 nucleotides read TGTGCCAGCAGTTTCGCAACGTATGGCTACACCTTC. Its protein is CASSFATYGYTF.

CDR3 nucleotide sequence: TGCGCCAGCAGCTGGAACGGACAAGGGGGTAACTATGGCTACACCTTC. Its translation is CASSWNGQGGNYGYTF. The chain carries TRBV5-1 and TRBJ1-2; D is perhaps TRBD1 (6 bases). Germline CDR1 is SGHRS and CDR2 is YFSETQ. Deletions cut 3 bases from V and 1 base from J, with 16 bases between. The CDR3 sequence is 16 residues long. Full variable domain (rest looked up from reference TRBV5-1 and TRBJ1-2): KAGVTQTPRYLIKTRGQQVTLSCSPISGHRSVSWYQQTPGQGLQFLFEYFSETQRNKGNFPGRFSGRQFSNSRSEMNVSTLELGDSALYLCASSWNGQGGNYGYTFGSGTRLTVV.

V and J are TRBV2 and TRBJ1-2, with D unresolved. This CDR3 has 13 amino acids. The V gene's germline CDR1 is SNHLY and CDR2 FYNNEI. V lost 1 base to trimming and J lost 3 bases, with 6 bases between them. The CDR3 nucleotides are TGTGCCAGCAGTGAAGAAGGGTACTATGGCTACACCTTC. This translates into CASSEEGYYGYTF.

The rearrangement joins TRBV19 to TRBJ1-2; D unresolved. The V and J ends lost 6 bases and 14 bases respectively, with 19 bases between them. This CDR3 has 12 residues. Germline-derived CDR1 and CDR2 are LNHDA and SQIVND (reference sequence). CDR3 nucleotides: TGTGCCAGTAGGAACGCAGGCGGGATTTGGACCTTC. Translating gives CASRNAGGIWTF. Drawing the rest from reference TRBV19 and TRBJ1-2, the complete variable domain is DGGITQSPKYLFRKEGQNVTLSCEQNLNHDAMYWYRQDPGQGLRLIYYSQIVNDFQKGDIAEGYSVSREKKESFPLTVTSAQKNPTAFYLCASRNAGGIWTFGSGTRLTVV.

The chain has TRBV7-9 and TRBJ2-7, with 7 bases matching TRBD2. The CDR3 consists of 15 residues. The trim removed 3 bases at V and 3 bases at J, leaving 8 bases unmatched. Germline assignment: CDR1 SEHNR and CDR2 FQNEAQ (reference sequence). CDR3: CASSFYSGFDYEQYF. The DNA of the CDR3 is TGTGCCAGCAGCTTTTATAGCGGGTTCGACTACGAGCAGTACTTC.

V is TRBV7-9 and J is TRBJ1-1; D is undetermined. CDR3 length: 14 residues. The germline V gene encodes CDR1 SEHNR and CDR2 FQNEAQ (reference sequence). The V end was cut by 8 bases, the J end by 5 bases, with 18 bases between. The CDR3: CASLARAGNTEAFF. The DNA of the CDR3 is TGTGCCAGCCTGGCAAGGGCGGGGAATACTGAAGCTTTCTTT.

The chain links TRBV5-4 to TRBJ1-2, with D perhaps TRBD1 (5 bases). V was clipped by 3 bases and J by 4 bases, with 13 bases between them. Germline V gene lookup returns CDR1 SGHNT and CDR2 YYREEE (reference sequence). This CDR3 contains 14 residues. Here the CDR3 DNA reads TGTGCCAGCAGCTCCATGGACACTGTCTATGGCTACACCTTC. Translated: CASSSMDTVYGYTF.

The genes are TRBV5-8 and TRBJ2-3; a weak D match, TRBD1 (6 bases). Trimming cost V 4 bases and J 4 bases, with 13 bases left between them. This CDR3 is 14 amino acids long. The germline CDR1 and CDR2 sequences are SGHTS and YDEGEE. The chain's CDR3 is CASSTRQVPDTQYF. CDR3 DNA: TGTGCCAGCAGCACTAGACAGGTACCAGATACGCAGTATTTT.

The rearrangement joins TRBV7-7 to TRBJ2-3; no definite D call. V lost 1 base, J lost 6 bases, and 11 bases lay in between. Germline V gene sequence: CDR1 SSHAT, CDR2 FNYEAQ (reference sequence). This CDR3 spans 14 amino acids. The CDR3 here is CASSLGLSGDTQYF. The CDR3 DNA is TGTGCCAGCAGCTTAGGTCTATCTGGGGATACGCAGTATTTT.

The V and J genes are TRBV2 and TRBJ1-1; D unresolved. The length of the CDR3 is 13 residues. Germline values: CDR1 SNHLY, CDR2 FYNNEI. The V end lost 10 bases, the J end lost 5 bases, and 17 bases lay between the germline ends. Here the CDR3 reads CATRRGRDTEAFF. The CDR3 region has the DNA TGTGCCACCCGTCGAGGCAGAGATACTGAAGCTTTCTTT.

CDR3 in DNA: TGTGCCAGCAGCTCGACGGCCCTAGCGGGGGGTGGAGATACGCAGTATTTT. It specifies CASSSTALAGGGDTQYF. The V call is TRBV11-2, the J call TRBJ2-3, with TRBD2 matching over 11 bases. This CDR3 region has 17 residues. V shed 4 bases and J 5 bases; nucleotides not matched to a gene: 11. Germline CDR1 is SGHAT and CDR2 is FQNNGV.

The chain joins TRBV5-5 to TRBJ2-7, with 10 positions matching TRBD1. The CDR3 runs 14 residues. Germline CDR1 and CDR2: SGHKS and YYEKEE (reference sequence). Germline trimming cut 1 base from V and 5 bases from J; bases unmatched to any gene: 3. CDR3 loop: CASSLLTGGHEQYF. The CDR3 DNA follows: TGTGCCAGCAGCTTGTTGACAGGGGGCCACGAGCAGTACTTC.

The chain is built from TRBV7-2 and TRBJ2-7, with TRBD2 as a possible D gene (5 bases). Trimming took 1 base from V and 12 from J, leaving 16 bases between them. The germline gives CDR1 SGHTA, CDR2 FQGNSA. This CDR3 is 13 amino acids long. DNA of the CDR3: TGTGCCAGCAGCTTAGTCGGGATGTTGGATCTGTACTTC. Translation gives CASSLVGMLDLYF. Using reference TRBV7-2 and TRBJ2-7 for the parts outside the CDR3, the full variable domain is GAGVSQSPSNKVTEKGKDVELRCDPISGHTALYWYRQSLGQGLEFLIYFQGNSAPDKSGLPSDRFSAERTGGSVSTLTIQRTQQEDSAVYLCASSLVGMLDLYFGPGTRLTVT.

The chain links TRBV29-1 to TRBJ1-1; D ambiguous. In germline, CDR1 is SQVTM, CDR2 ANQGSEA. The CDR3 totals 13 residues. V lost 5 bases and J 0 bases, leaving 10 bases between the germline ends. CDR3 sequence: CSVRGLMNTEAFF. CDR3 bases: TGCAGCGTTCGTGGACTAATGAACACTGAAGCTTTCTTT. Looking up the rest from reference TRBV29-1 and TRBJ1-1 gives the full variable domain: SAVISQKPSRDICQRGTSLTIQCQVDSQVTMMFWYRQQPGQSLTLIATANQGSEATYESGFVIDKFPISRPNLTFSTLTVSNMSPEDSSIYLCSVRGLMNTEAFFGQGTRLTVV.

This chain links TRBV2 with TRBJ1-6; D is uncertain. Trimming took off 3 bases at V and 6 bases at J, with 12 bases between the two ends. There are 15 residues in the CDR3. Germline V gene lookup returns CDR1 SNHLY and CDR2 FYNNEI. CDR3 DNA: TGTGCCAGCAGTGAGCTGGCAGAGCGTAATTCACCCCTCCACTTT. This sequence encodes CASSELAERNSPLHF.

The chain is built from TRBV14 and TRBJ2-1; D ambiguous. Per germline, CDR1 SGHDN and CDR2 FVKESK. The ends were cut back, 3 bases at V and 0 bases at J, with 9 bases in the middle. This CDR3 is 15 amino acids long. This CDR3 is CASSHIASSYNEQFF. CDR3 coding DNA: TGTGCCAGCAGCCATATTGCGAGCTCCTACAATGAGCAGTTCTTC. The variable domain in full, with the rest retrieved from reference TRBV14 and TRBJ2-1, is EAGVTQFPSHSVIEKGQTVTLRCDPISGHDNLYWYRRVMGKEIKFLLHFVKESKQDESGMPNNRFLAERTGGTYSTLKVQPAELEDSGVYFCASSHIASSYNEQFFGPGTRLTVL.

J is TRBJ2-5 and V is TRBV11-3, with TRBD2 as a possible D gene (5 bases). The germline gives CDR1 SGHNT, CDR2 YENEEA. There are 15 residues in the CDR3. The V end was cut by 3 bases, the J end by 1 base, with 12 bases between. CDR3: CASSFVSGFQETQYF. The CDR3 nucleotides read TGTGCCAGCAGCTTCGTGAGCGGTTTCCAAGAGACCCAGTACTTC. The full variable domain, completed using reference TRBV11-3 and TRBJ2-5, is EAGVVQSPRYKIIEKKQPVAFWCNPISGHNTLYWYLQNLGQGPELLIRYENEEAVDDSQLPKDRFSAERLKGVDSTLKIQPAELGDSAVYLCASSFVSGFQETQYFGPGTRLLVL.

In this sample, this clone turned up once. This chain connects TRBV18 to TRBJ2-1, with TRBD2 matching over 7 bases. Germline V CDR1 and CDR2: KGHSH, LQKENI. The CDR3 totals 14 residues. The junction had 5 bases not matched to a gene; V was cut back by 2 bases and J by 7 bases. This CDR3 reads CASSPNGGTNEQFF. CDR3 DNA: TGTGCCAGCTCACCAAACGGGGGGACGAATGAGCAGTTCTTC. Full variable domain (missing parts from reference TRBV18 and TRBJ2-1): NAGVMQNPRHLVRRRGQEARLRCSPMKGHSHVYWYRQLPEEGLKFMVYLQKENIIDESGMPKERFSAEFPKEGPSILRIQQVVRGDSAAYFCASSPNGGTNEQFFGPGTRLTVL.

This clone was seen a handful of times. One end of the junction does not line up with germline, which may come from a read error. The rearrangement uses TRBV7-2 and TRBJ1-2; TRBD1 agrees at 9 bases. CDR3 length equals 14 residues. Germline V lookup: CDR1 SGHTA, CDR2 FQGNSA. CDR3 sequence reads: CASSLDRGDYGYTF. As DNA, the CDR3 is TGTGCCAGCAGCTTGGACAGGGGCGACTACGGCTACACCTTC.